A single sample is the source of the 21 T cell receptor beta chains below, sequenced in a study of graft-versus-host responses after intestinal transplantation. Measured with immunoSEQ multiplex PCR; TCRdb has only the in-frame clones, and not every one. The sample yields about 45,000 clones, 91% seen once. The specimen was PBMCs, collected 524 days after transplant. The receptor set was obtained from a human patient who received an intestinal transplant, so some T cells may come from the graft donor.

The chain uses TRBV7-9 and TRBJ2-3; 7 nucleotides agree with TRBD2. CDR1 is SEHNR, CDR2 FQNEAQ, per germline (reference sequence). The CDR3 is made up of 18 amino acids. V trimming: 5 bases; J trimming: 2 bases; junction bases outside the gene matches: 16. DNA for the CDR3: TGTGCCAGCAGCCTTCCCAGCCTAGCGGAGCGGCCCACAGATACGCAGTATTTT. Translated, it gives CASSLPSLAERPTDTQYF.

The CDR3: CASSEFWTVQETQYF. The CDR3 coding sequence is TGTGCCAGCAGTGAATTTTGGACAGTACAAGAGACCCAGTACTTC. The gene calls are TRBV2 and TRBJ2-5; a possible D gene is TRBD1 (6 bases). This CDR3 is 15 amino acids long. The V and J ends lost 2 bases and 2 bases respectively, with 12 bases between them. CDR1 and CDR2 (germline): SNHLY, FYNNEI.

V is TRBV6-1 and J is TRBJ1-2; 7 bases map to TRBD1. The CDR3 contains 15 residues. The germline gives CDR1 MNHNS, CDR2 SASEGT. V dropped 3 bases and J dropped 0; count of bases not matched to a gene: 4. The CDR3 nucleotides read TGTGCCAGCAGTGATATGACAGGGCCTAACTATGGCTACACCTTC. As protein: CASSDMTGPNYGYTF.

This clone has just one count. The J gene is TRBJ2-2, the V gene TRBV6-1; unclear D gene. The germline CDR1 and CDR2 sequences are MNHNS and SASEGT. This CDR3 comprises 13 residues. The germline V and J ends were trimmed by 5 bases and 5 bases, with 9 bases remaining between them. The CDR3 DNA reads as TGTGCCAGCAGTAGGGTCAGTACCGGGGAGCTGTTTTTT. As protein: CASSRVSTGELFF.

The chain recombines TRBV7-3 with TRBJ2-7, with TRBD2 matching 7 bases. The J segment lost 0 bases and the V segment lost 1 base, leaving 6 bases of the junction unmatched. Per the germline V gene, CDR1 is SGHTA and CDR2 is FQGTGA. The CDR3 has 16 amino acids. Here the CDR3 reads CASSLRWEGYSYEQYF. In nucleotides, the CDR3 is TGTGCCAGCAGCTTAAGGTGGGAGGGATACTCCTACGAGCAGTACTTC. The entire variable domain, with the rest obtained from reference TRBV7-3 and TRBJ2-7, is as follows: GAGVSQTPSNKVTEKGKYVELRCDPISGHTALYWYRQSLGQGPEFLIYFQGTGAADDSGLPNDRFFAVRPEGSVSTLKIQRTERGDSAVYLCASSLRWEGYSYEQYFGPGTRLTVT.

The chain links TRBV4-3 to TRBJ2-1; TRBD1 agrees at 8 bases. Germline CDR1 and CDR2: LGHNA and YSLEER. V lost 0 bases, J lost 4 bases, and 2 bases stayed unmatched. The CDR3 sequence is 15 residues long. The CDR3 region is CASSQDRTGYNEQFF. CDR3 coding DNA: TGCGCCAGCAGCCAAGACCGGACAGGGTACAATGAGCAGTTCTTC.

This sequence joins TRBV6-5 and TRBJ1-1; possibly TRBD1 for D (5 bases). V lost 3 bases and J 4 bases, leaving 12 bases between the germline ends. Germline V gene data show CDR1 as MNHEY and CDR2 as SVGAGI. This CDR3 spans 14 amino acids. CDR3 in amino acids: CASSYGAGGTEAFF. For the CDR3, the DNA is TGTGCCAGCAGTTATGGGGCAGGAGGCACTGAAGCTTTCTTT.

The genes are TRBV7-2 and TRBJ1-1; D not certain. V dropped 4 bases and J dropped 0 bases, with 15 bases sitting between them. Germline V gene lookup returns CDR1 SGHTA and CDR2 FQGNSA. The CDR3 runs to 16 residues. The CDR3 sequence: CASSSARGPMNTEAFF. For the CDR3, the DNA is TGTGCCAGCAGCTCGGCGCGGGGTCCAATGAACACTGAAGCTTTCTTT.

CDR3 DNA: TGTGCCAGCAGCCCGGGAGGGGACACTGAAGCTTTCTTT. Its translation: CASSPGGDTEAFF. The chain recombines TRBV5-6 with TRBJ1-1; possible D gene TRBD1, 5 bases. Trimming removed 4 bases at V and 3 bases at J, with 10 bases between. This CDR3 has 13 residues. Germline CDR1 and CDR2: SGHDT and YYEEEE.

The chain joins TRBV6-5 to TRBJ1-1, with D possibly being TRBD1 (5 bases). The CDR3 is made up of 14 amino acids. Germline CDR1 reads MNHEY; CDR2 reads SVGAGI. V was trimmed by 2 bases and J by 1 base, leaving 8 bases between them. As DNA, the CDR3 is TGTGCCAGCAGTTACAGGGGAGGGAACACTGAAGCTTTCTTT. It encodes CASSYRGGNTEAFF.

V is TRBV19 and J is TRBJ2-3, with TRBD2 matching 10 bases. Germline CDR1 is LNHDA and CDR2 is SQIVND (reference sequence). J lost 1 base, V lost 2 bases, and 6 bases had no gene match. This CDR3 has 17 residues. CDR3: CASSISGRVWGTDTQYF. The CDR3 nucleotides are TGTGCCAGTAGTATAAGCGGGAGGGTCTGGGGCACAGATACGCAGTATTTT.

The chain carries TRBV6-1 and TRBJ2-1; 10 nucleotides agree with TRBD2. The CDR3 sequence is 14 residues long. The germline CDR1 and CDR2 sequences are MNHNS and SASEGT. J gave up 7 bases and V 8 bases, and 8 bases lay outside the gene matches. CDR3 coding DNA: TGTGCCAGCTCCCGGGCTAGCGGGAGAAATGAGCAGTTCTTC. It specifies CASSRASGRNEQFF.

A note on this clone: Other DNA variants within this sample encode the same CDR3. This chain links TRBV5-1 with TRBJ1-2; 8 positions match TRBD1. Trimming took 0 bases from V and 4 from J; bases not matched to a gene: 2. CDR3 length: 14 amino acids. Germline V gene sequence: CDR1 SGHRS, CDR2 YFSETQ. CDR3 DNA sequence: TGCGCCAGCAGCTTGGTTACAGGGGGCTATGGCTACACCTTC. It specifies CASSLVTGGYGYTF.

The chain uses TRBV5-5 and TRBJ2-5; D ambiguous. This CDR3 has 14 amino acids. The germline V and J ends were trimmed by 5 bases and 1 base, with 12 bases remaining between them. The V gene's germline CDR1 is SGHKS and CDR2 YYEKEE (reference sequence). In nucleotides, the CDR3 is TGTGCCAGCAGGCCTCGACTGATCCAAGAGACCCAGTACTTC. Amino acid sequence: CASRPRLIQETQYF.

The V and J genes are TRBV15 and TRBJ2-1, with 7 bases fitting TRBD2. CDR1 is LNHNV, CDR2 YYDKDF, per germline (reference sequence). This CDR3 comprises 12 residues. With 7 bases clipped from V and 7 bases from J, the junction kept 4 bases outside the gene matches. CDR3 loop: CATIGRMNEQFF. CDR3 nucleotides: TGTGCCACCATCGGGAGGATGAATGAGCAGTTCTTC.

CDR3 DNA sequence: TGTGCCAGCATTTCCCCAGCTGAAGCTTTCTTT. Translated: CASISPAEAFF. The gene calls are TRBV28 and TRBJ1-1; D is undetermined. Per the germline V gene, CDR1 is MDHEN and CDR2 is SYDVKM. The CDR3 sequence is 11 residues long. Trimming stripped 7 bases from V and 6 bases from J, with 9 bases between.

Details on this clone: Relative to the germline gene, one junction end is altered; a read error may explain this. The CDR3 bases are TGTGCCAGCAGCTTAGGGGCGCAGAACACTGAAGCTTTCTTT. Its translation: CASSLGAQNTEAFF. This chain uses TRBV5-3 with TRBJ1-1, with TRBD1 as a possible D gene (5 bases). TRBV5-3 is labeled an ORF, and its function is uncertain. There are 14 residues in the CDR3.

This clone was found once. V usage is TRBV11-1 and J usage is TRBJ1-1, with 8 bases aligning to TRBD1. Trimming took 4 bases from V and 7 from J; bases not matched to a gene: 11. The CDR3 has 15 amino acids. The germline V gene has CDR1 SGHAT and CDR2 FQDESV (reference sequence). The CDR3 reads CASSSHGQGRFEAFF. CDR3 coding DNA: TGTGCCAGCAGCTCCCACGGACAGGGACGGTTTGAAGCTTTCTTT. Full variable domain (remainder filled in from reference TRBV11-1 and TRBJ1-1): EAEVAQSPRYKITEKSQAVAFWCDPISGHATLYWYRQILGQGPELLVQFQDESVVDDSQLPKDRFSAERLKGVDSTLKIQPAELGDSAMYLCASSSHGQGRFEAFFGQGTRLTVV.

This clone was observed once. The V gene is TRBV5-6, the J gene TRBJ1-2; 7 positions agree with TRBD1. The J segment lost 1 base and the V segment lost 0 bases, leaving 3 bases of the junction unmatched. This CDR3 spans 15 amino acids. Germline CDR1 is SGHDT and CDR2 is YYEEEE. CDR3 amino acids: CASSLAPGGNYGYTF. For the CDR3, the DNA is TGTGCCAGCAGCTTGGCCCCAGGGGGTAACTATGGCTACACCTTC.

In regard to this clone: No conserved phenylalanine or tryptophan is present at the end of the CDR3, so a read error is the likely explanation. J is TRBJ1-2 and V is TRBV7-9; TRBD1 aligns across 7 bases. Germline V gene sequence: CDR1 SEHNR, CDR2 FQNEAQ (reference sequence). The CDR3 has 15 amino acids. CDR3 protein: CASSLAPTGNYGYTL. The CDR3 nucleotides read TGTGCCAGCAGCCTAGCCCCGACAGGGAACTATGGCTACACCCTC.

The chain links TRBV18 to TRBJ1-1; no reliable D call. The germline V gene encodes CDR1 KGHSH and CDR2 LQKENI. Trimming shortened V by 8 bases and J by 0 bases, and 13 bases separated the two germline ends. This CDR3 is built from 14 residues. The DNA of the CDR3 is TGTGCCAGCAACCCGGGGAATATGAACACTGAAGCTTTCTTT. Protein: CASNPGNMNTEAFF.